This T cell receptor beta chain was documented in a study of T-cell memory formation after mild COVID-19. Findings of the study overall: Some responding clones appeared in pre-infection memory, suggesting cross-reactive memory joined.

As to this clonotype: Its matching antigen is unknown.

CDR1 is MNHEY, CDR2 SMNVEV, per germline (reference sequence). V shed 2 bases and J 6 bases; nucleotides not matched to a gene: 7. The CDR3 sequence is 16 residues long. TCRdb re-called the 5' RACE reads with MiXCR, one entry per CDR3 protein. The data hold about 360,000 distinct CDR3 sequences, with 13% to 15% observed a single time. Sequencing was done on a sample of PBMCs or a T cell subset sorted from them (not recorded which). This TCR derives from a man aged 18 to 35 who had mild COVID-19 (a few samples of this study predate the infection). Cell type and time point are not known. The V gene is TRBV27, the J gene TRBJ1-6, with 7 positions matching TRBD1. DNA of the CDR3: TGTGCCAGCAGTTTAAAGGGGGCGGCCTTTAATTCACCCCTCCACTTT. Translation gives CASSLKGAAFNSPLHF.